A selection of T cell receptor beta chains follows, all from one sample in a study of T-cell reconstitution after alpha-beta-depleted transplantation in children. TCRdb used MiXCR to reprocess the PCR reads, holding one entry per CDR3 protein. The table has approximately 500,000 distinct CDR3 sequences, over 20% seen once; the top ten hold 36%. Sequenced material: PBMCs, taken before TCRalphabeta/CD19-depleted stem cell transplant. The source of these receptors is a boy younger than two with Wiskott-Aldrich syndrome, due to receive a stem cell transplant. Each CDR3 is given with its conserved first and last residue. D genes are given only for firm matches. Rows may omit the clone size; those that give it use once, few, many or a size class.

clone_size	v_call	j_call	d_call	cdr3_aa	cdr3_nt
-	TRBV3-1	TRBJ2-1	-	CASSKRSSPGSSEQFF	TGTGCCAGCAGCAAAAGATCCAGTCCCGGTAGTAGTGAGCAGTTCTTC
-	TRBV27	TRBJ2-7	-	CASKRAGISEQYF	TGTGCCAGCAAAAGGGCAGGGATAAGCGAGCAGTACTTC
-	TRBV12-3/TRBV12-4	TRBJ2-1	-	CASSFTRVWEQFF	TGTGCCAGCAGTTTTACTAGGGTATGGGAGCAGTTCTTC
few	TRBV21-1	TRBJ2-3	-	CASSKLDGKTDTQYF	TGTGCCAGCAGCAAACTGGATGGGAAGACAGATACGCAGTATTTT
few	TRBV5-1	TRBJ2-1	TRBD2	CASQSGSSNEQFF	TGCGCCAGCCAAAGCGGGAGTAGTAATGAGCAGTTCTTC
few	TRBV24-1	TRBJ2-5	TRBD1	CATSDHNRGQETQYF	TGTGCCACCAGTGACCACAACAGGGGACAAGAGACCCAGTACTTC
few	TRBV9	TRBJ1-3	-	CASSVARDSSSGNTIYF	TGTGCCAGCAGCGTAGCCCGGGACTCGAGCTCTGGAAACACCATATATTTT
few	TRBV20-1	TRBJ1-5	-	CSARFEGDQPQHF	TGCAGTGCTAGATTCGAGGGAGATCAGCCCCAGCATTTT
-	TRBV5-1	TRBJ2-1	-	CASSGGWGEGNWNEQFF	TGCGCCAGCAGCGGTGGATGGGGTGAGGGGAATTGGAATGAGCAGTTCTTC
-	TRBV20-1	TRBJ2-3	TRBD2	CSARDITSGTDTQYF	TGCAGTGCTAGAGATATCACTAGCGGCACAGATACGCAGTATTTT
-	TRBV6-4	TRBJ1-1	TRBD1	CASSAGQGGNTEAFF	TGTGCCAGCAGTGCCGGACAGGGTGGGAACACTGAAGCTTTCTTT
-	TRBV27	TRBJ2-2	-	CASGVLRGIGNTGELFF	TGTGCCAGCGGGGTACTTAGAGGGATTGGTAACACCGGGGAGCTGTTTTTT
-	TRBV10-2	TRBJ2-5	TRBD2	CASRVVLAGVRETQYF	TGCGCCAGCAGGGTGGTGCTAGCGGGAGTTCGTGAGACCCAGTACTTC
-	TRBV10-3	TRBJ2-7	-	CAIRPGQSHEQYF	TGTGCCATCCGACCCGGACAGTCCCACGAGCAGTACTTC
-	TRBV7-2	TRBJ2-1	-	CASRLTGTLSYNEQFF	TGTGCCAGCAGACTAACCGGGACTCTCTCCTACAATGAGCAGTTCTTC
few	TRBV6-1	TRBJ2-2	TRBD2	CASSGVKAGANTGELFF	TGTGCCAGCTCCGGGGTGAAAGCGGGAGCAAACACCGGGGAGCTGTTTTTT
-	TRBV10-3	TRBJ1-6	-	CAISEVGNSPLHF	TGTGCCATCAGTGAAGTAGGCAATTCACCCCTCCACTTT
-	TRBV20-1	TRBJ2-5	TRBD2	CSASSPSGVQETQYF	TGCAGTGCTAGTAGCCCTAGCGGGGTACAAGAGACCCAGTACTTC
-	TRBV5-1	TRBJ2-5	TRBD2	CASRVQAGGPAQETQYF	TGCGCCAGCAGGGTACAAGCGGGAGGGCCTGCCCAAGAGACCCAGTACTTC
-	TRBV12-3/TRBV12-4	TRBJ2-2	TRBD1	CASSSDRWNTGELFF	TGTGCCAGCAGTTCGGACAGGTGGAACACCGGGGAGCTGTTTTTT
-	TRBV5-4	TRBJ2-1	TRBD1	CASSFGTVNEQFF	TGTGCCAGCAGCTTCGGGACAGTCAATGAGCAGTTCTTC
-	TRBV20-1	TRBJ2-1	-	CSARALKWGSFF	TGCAGTGCTAGAGCGTTGAAGTGGGGGTCATTCTTC
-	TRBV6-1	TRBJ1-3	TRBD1	CASRGQGRNTIYF	TGTGCCAGCAGGGGACAGGGGAGAAACACCATATATTTT
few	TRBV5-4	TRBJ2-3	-	CASSLDRAQADTQYF	TGTGCCAGCAGCTTGGACAGGGCGCAGGCAGATACGCAGTATTTT